The 10 T cell receptor beta chains given below trace back to one sample, sequenced in a study of cytotoxic CD8 clonotypes in ibrutinib-treated CLL. Some clones are missing from TCRdb's copy, which holds only in-frame ones; the method was immunoSEQ multiplex PCR. Of 130,000 or so clones in the sample, around three quarters were seen once. This specimen consisted of PBMCs, obtained after 12 months of ibrutinib treatment. The origin of the receptors is a human donor with chronic lymphocytic leukemia.

The chain joins TRBV7-9 to TRBJ1-1; the D gene is possibly TRBD1 (6 bases). CDR3 length: 13 residues. The V end lost 5 bases, the J end lost 6 bases, and 13 bases lay between the germline ends. Germline-derived CDR1 and CDR2 are SEHNR and FQNEAQ (reference sequence). CDR3 nucleotide sequence: TGTGCCAGCAGCCAAGGGGGATCCGCTGAAGCTTTCTTT. Protein: CASSQGGSAEAFF.

V usage is TRBV5-1 and J usage is TRBJ1-5, with 8 bases aligning to TRBD1. With V trimmed by 0 bases and J by 1 base, 6 bases remained unmatched. Germline values: CDR1 SGHRS, CDR2 YFSETQ. The length of the CDR3 is 17 residues. CDR3 nucleotides: TGCGCCAGCAGCTTGGGGACAGGGTTGGGAAGCAATCAGCCCCAGCATTTT. Encoded protein: CASSLGTGLGSNQPQHF.

V is TRBV9 and J is TRBJ2-7, with TRBD2 matching over 10 bases. V lost 4 bases and J lost 0; bases outside the gene matches: 7. CDR1 and CDR2 from the germline V gene are SGDLS and YYNGEE. The CDR3 length is 16 residues. This CDR3 reads CASSPGLADSSYEQYF. The CDR3 nucleotides are TGTGCCAGCAGCCCCGGACTAGCGGACAGCTCCTACGAGCAGTACTTC.

This rearrangement joins TRBV7-9 to TRBJ2-1; D is ambiguous. Trimming shortened V by 5 bases and J by 5 bases, and 19 bases separated the two germline ends. The germline gives CDR1 SEHNR, CDR2 FQNEAQ (reference sequence). The CDR3 is 16 amino acids. This CDR3 is CASSAIGGRTHNEQFF. The CDR3 DNA follows: TGTGCCAGCAGCGCTATTGGTGGACGCACACACAATGAGCAGTTCTTC.

This sequence joins TRBV28 and TRBJ2-3; TRBD2 matches at 7 bases. V dropped 6 bases and J dropped 6; count of bases not matched to a gene: 9. Looked up from germline, CDR1 is MDHEN and CDR2 is SYDVKM. The CDR3 spans 14 residues. Here the CDR3 reads CASSDSLAEDTQYF. The CDR3, as DNA: TGTGCCAGCAGCGACAGTCTAGCGGAGGATACGCAGTATTTT.

The rearrangement joins TRBV11-3 to TRBJ2-1; a possible D gene is TRBD1 (7 bases). The CDR3 totals 13 residues. Germline CDR1 SGHNT, CDR2 YENEEA. V gave up 0 bases and J gave up 9 bases, with 9 bases separating them. CDR3 in amino acids: CASSLDRGVEQFF. The CDR3 nucleotides are TGTGCCAGCAGCTTAGACAGGGGGGTTGAGCAGTTCTTC.

The chain has TRBV6-5 and TRBJ1-4, with D hard to call. The CDR3 has 16 amino acids. Looked up from germline, CDR1 is MNHEY and CDR2 is SVGAGI. The V and J ends lost 0 bases and 7 bases respectively, with 15 bases between them. The CDR3 here is CASSYSIGGLGEKLFF. Written as DNA, the CDR3 is TGTGCCAGCAGTTACTCGATTGGCGGGTTAGGTGAAAAACTGTTTTTT.

This chain joins TRBV5-1 and TRBJ2-1, with D possibly TRBD1 on 6 matching bases. Trimming took 5 bases from V and 4 from J, leaving 10 bases between them. This CDR3 contains 13 residues. Germline assignment: CDR1 SGHRS and CDR2 YFSETQ. CDR3 protein: CASSWDTYNEQFF. The CDR3 DNA sequence: TGCGCCAGCAGTTGGGACACATACAATGAGCAGTTCTTC.

V and J are TRBV27 and TRBJ2-2, with D uncertain. Per the germline V gene, CDR1 is MNHEY and CDR2 is SMNVEV (reference sequence). V gave up 5 bases and J gave up 5 bases, with 6 bases separating them. This CDR3 spans 12 amino acids. DNA of the CDR3: TGTGCCAGCAGTAGGGCTACCGGGGAGCTGTTTTTT. Amino acid sequence: CASSRATGELFF.

The genes are TRBV11-2 and TRBJ1-5; no clear D. CDR1 is SGHAT and CDR2 is FQNNGV in the germline V gene. V shed 5 bases and J shed 6 bases, with 17 bases lying between them. This CDR3 is 15 amino acids long. The DNA for the CDR3 is TGTGCCAGCAGCCCTACCGGAGGGCCTCTTCAGCCCCAGCATTTT. This encodes CASSPTGGPLQPQHF.